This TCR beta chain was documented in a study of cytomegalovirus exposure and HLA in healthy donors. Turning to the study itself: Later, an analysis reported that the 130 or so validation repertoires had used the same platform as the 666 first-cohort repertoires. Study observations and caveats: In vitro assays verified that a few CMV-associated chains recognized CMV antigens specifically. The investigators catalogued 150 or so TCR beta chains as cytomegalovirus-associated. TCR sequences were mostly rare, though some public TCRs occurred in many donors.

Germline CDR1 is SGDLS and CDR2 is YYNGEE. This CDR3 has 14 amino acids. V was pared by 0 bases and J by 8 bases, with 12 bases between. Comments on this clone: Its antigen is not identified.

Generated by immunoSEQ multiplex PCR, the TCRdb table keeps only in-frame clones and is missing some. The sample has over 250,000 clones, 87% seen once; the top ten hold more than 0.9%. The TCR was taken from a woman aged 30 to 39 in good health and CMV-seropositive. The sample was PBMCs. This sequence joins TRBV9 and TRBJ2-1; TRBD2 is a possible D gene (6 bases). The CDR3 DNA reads TGTGCCAGCAGCGTAGACGGGGGTCAGGATGAGCAGTTCTTC. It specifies CASSVDGGQDEQFF.